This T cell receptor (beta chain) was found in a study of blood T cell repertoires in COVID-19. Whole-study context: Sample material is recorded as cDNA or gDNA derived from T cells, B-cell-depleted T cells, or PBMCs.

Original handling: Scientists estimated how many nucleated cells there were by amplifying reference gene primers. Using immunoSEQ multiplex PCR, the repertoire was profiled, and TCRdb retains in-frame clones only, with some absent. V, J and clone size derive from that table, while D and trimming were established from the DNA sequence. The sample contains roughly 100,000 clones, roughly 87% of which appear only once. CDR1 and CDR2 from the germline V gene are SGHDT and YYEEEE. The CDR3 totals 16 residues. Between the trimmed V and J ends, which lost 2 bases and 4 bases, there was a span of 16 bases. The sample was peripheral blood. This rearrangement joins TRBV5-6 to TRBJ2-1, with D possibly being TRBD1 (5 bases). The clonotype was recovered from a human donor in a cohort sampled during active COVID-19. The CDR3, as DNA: TGTGCCAGCAGCTTACTTACAGGAGACCTTTACAATGAGCAGTTCTTC. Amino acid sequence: CASSLLTGDLYNEQFF. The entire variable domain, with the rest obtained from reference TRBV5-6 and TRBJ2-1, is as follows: DAGVTQSPTHLIKTRGQQVTLRCSPKSGHDTVSWYQQALGQGPQFIFQYYEEEERQRGNFPDRFSGHQFPNYSSELNVNALLLGDSALYLCASSLLTGDLYNEQFFGPGTRLTVL.